What follows describes a single TCR beta chain. Authors' methods: For nucleated cells, counts were estimated from reference gene primer amplification. Produced via immunoSEQ multiplex PCR; TCRdb's table is partial and in-frame only. V and J calls plus clone size are reproduced from that table; the DNA served to infer D and trimming. This table holds around 95,000 clones, about nine tenths found once. The CDR3 has 17 amino acids. The ends were cut back, 1 base at V and 1 base at J, with 11 bases in the middle. Germline V gene data show CDR1 as LNHNV and CDR2 as YYDKDF (reference sequence). The data originate from a study of blood T cell repertoires in COVID-19. For the study at large: T cells, B-cell-depleted T cells, or PBMCs supplied cDNA or gDNA.

The chain joins TRBV15 to TRBJ2-6; weak D call: TRBD1 (6 bases). This TCR came from a man between 45 and 60 years old with active COVID-19. What was sequenced was peripheral blood. The CDR3 here is CATSRAHTGSGANVLTF. Here the CDR3 DNA reads TGTGCCACCAGCAGAGCGCATACAGGGTCTGGGGCCAACGTCCTGACTTTC.